What follows are 10 T cell receptor beta chains derived from one specimen sequenced in a study of T cell repertoires in cytomegalovirus infection. TCRdb itself ran the reads through MiXCR, one entry per CDR3 protein. There are roughly 230,000 distinct CDR3 sequences in the sample; 22% occur only once, and 18% lies in the top ten. The sequenced sample was CD8+ T cells from PBMCs. These receptors all stem from a human donor in good health (CMV status not recorded). Some clones in this sample may be carry-over from other donors' samples.

This chain joins TRBV20-1 and TRBJ2-5, with 8 bases that match TRBD2. The CDR3 consists of 15 residues. Germline V gives CDR1 DFQATT, CDR2 SNEGSKA (reference sequence). The V and J ends lost 0 bases and 1 base, in that order; junction bases with no gene match: 4. The CDR3 spells CSARDGRGAQETQYF. The CDR3 DNA reads as TGCAGTGCTAGAGATGGGCGGGGGGCCCAAGAGACCCAGTACTTC.

This clonotype has a handful of counts. This chain connects TRBV4-1 to TRBJ1-1; D is undetermined. Trimming shortened V by 0 bases and J by 7 bases, and 9 bases separated the two germline ends. Germline assignment: CDR1 MGHRA and CDR2 YSYEKL. CDR3 length equals 13 residues. CDR3 nucleotide sequence: TGCGCCAGCAGCCAAGAGGACGGGCGTGAAGCTTTCTTT. It encodes CASSQEDGREAFF.

This chain links TRBV29-1 with TRBJ2-7; 10 bases are a match to TRBD1. The CDR3 consists of 13 residues. V dropped 4 bases and J dropped 4; count of bases not matched to a gene: 4. Germline CDR1 and CDR2: SQVTM and ANQGSEA. This CDR3 is CSVATGGTYEQYF. For the CDR3, the DNA is TGCAGCGTTGCGACAGGGGGCACGTACGAGCAGTACTTC.

This clonotype was detected a few times. The chain couples TRBV29-1 to TRBJ2-2; D not certain. CDR1 SQVTM and CDR2 ANQGSEA come from the germline V gene. V lost 4 bases and J lost 3, with 6 bases in between. CDR3 length: 12 residues. CDR3 bases: TGCAGCGTTGTATCGGACACCGGGGAGCTGTTTTTT. Amino acids: CSVVSDTGELFF.

The chain links TRBV11-1 to TRBJ2-7, with D possibly TRBD1 on 6 matching bases. CDR1 is SGHAT and CDR2 is FQDESV in the germline V gene (reference sequence). The CDR3 runs 13 residues. V gave up 5 bases and J gave up 6 bases, with 14 bases separating them. CDR3 nucleotide sequence: TGTGCCAGCAGCCCCAGGGGCCGCCGCGAGCAGTACTTC. Residues: CASSPRGRREQYF.

This clonotype appeared once. The junction departs from germline at one end; a sequencing error may be responsible. The chain links TRBV7-7 to TRBJ2-5; TRBD1 matches 7 bases. CDR1 is SSHAT, CDR2 FNYEAQ, per germline (reference sequence). The length of the CDR3 is 14 residues. DNA for the CDR3: TGTGCTAGCAGCGCTGGGACAGCAAAAGAGACCCAGTACTTC. Translating gives CASSAGTAKETQYF.

This clonotype has only a few counts. The chain joins TRBV29-1 to TRBJ1-1, with D unclear. CDR3 length: 10 amino acids. V was clipped by 3 bases and J by 4 bases, with 3 bases between them. The germline V gene encodes CDR1 SQVTM and CDR2 ANQGSEA. Here the CDR3 DNA reads TGCAGCGTTGACGGCACTGAAGCTTTCTTT. It codes for CSVDGTEAFF.

This clonotype was detected ten times or more. The chain joins TRBV7-2 to TRBJ1-6; D uncertain. This CDR3 is built from 16 residues. Trimming cost V 2 bases and J 4 bases, with 12 bases left between them. CDR1 and CDR2 from the germline V gene are SGHTA and FQGNSA. Here the CDR3 reads CASSLLSGEYNSPLHF. CDR3 nucleotides: TGTGCCAGCAGCTTATTGTCCGGGGAATATAATTCACCCCTCCACTTT.

This chain connects TRBV9 to TRBJ2-7, with D perhaps matching TRBD2 (6 bases). CDR1 SGDLS and CDR2 YYNGEE come from the germline V gene. CDR3 length equals 13 residues. V lost 2 bases, J lost 6 bases, and 12 bases lay in between. CDR3 sequence: CASSVSGLGEQYF. The DNA for the CDR3 is TGTGCCAGCAGCGTCAGCGGGTTGGGCGAGCAGTACTTC.

This clonotype was seen many times. The J gene is TRBJ1-2, the V gene TRBV7-8; possibly TRBD1 for D (5 bases). This CDR3 has 16 amino acids. V lost 0 bases and J lost 1, with 12 bases in between. Germline values: CDR1 SGHVS, CDR2 FQNEAQ. CDR3 DNA sequence: TGTGCCAGCAGCTTAGCGGTGGACACGATTAACTATGGCTACACCTTC. Its protein product is CASSLAVDTINYGYTF.